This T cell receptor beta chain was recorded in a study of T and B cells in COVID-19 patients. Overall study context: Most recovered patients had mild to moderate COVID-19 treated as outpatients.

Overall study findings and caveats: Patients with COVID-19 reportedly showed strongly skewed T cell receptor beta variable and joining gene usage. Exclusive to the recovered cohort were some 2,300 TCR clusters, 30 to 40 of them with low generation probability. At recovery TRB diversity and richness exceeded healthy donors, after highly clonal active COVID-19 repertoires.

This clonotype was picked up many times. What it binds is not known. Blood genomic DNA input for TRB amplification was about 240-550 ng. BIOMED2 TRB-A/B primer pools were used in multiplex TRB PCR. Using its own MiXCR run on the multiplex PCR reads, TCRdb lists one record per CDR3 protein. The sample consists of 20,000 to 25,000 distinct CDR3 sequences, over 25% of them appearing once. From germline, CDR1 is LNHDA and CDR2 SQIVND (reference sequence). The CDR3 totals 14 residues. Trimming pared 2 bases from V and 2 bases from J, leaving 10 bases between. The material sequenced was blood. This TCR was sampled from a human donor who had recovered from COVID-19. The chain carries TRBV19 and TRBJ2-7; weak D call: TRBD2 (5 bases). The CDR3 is CASSIKLEAYEQYF. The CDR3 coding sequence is TGTGCCAGTAGTATAAAGTTGGAGGCCTACGAGCAGTACTTC.